Detailed here is one TCR beta chain. It was across several immunoSEQ plates that each subset's genomic DNA was evenly split. As processed by the authors: Filtering differed since immunoSEQ provided only junctions, with no quality scores. Method: immunoSEQ multiplex PCR; TCRdb's copy keeps in-frame clones and lacks some. V and J calls and clone size are those listed in that table; D and trimming were worked out from the DNA. The table lists around 1.6 million clones, around 98% of them singletons, with roughly 0.45% in the top ten. Study donors comprised healthy, HIV-negative adults devoid of recent acute infection or vaccination. This record comes from a study of shared clonotypes between healthy human individuals. Per the germline V gene, CDR1 is MNHEY and CDR2 is SVGAGI. Between the trimmed V and J ends, which lost 1 base and 5 bases, there was a span of 8 bases. The CDR3 sequence is 13 residues long.

The sequenced sample consisted of naive CD4+ T cells sorted from blood. Subset: CD45RA+ positively selected. The TCR originated in a man between 25 and 39 years old in good health. The J gene is TRBJ2-5, the V gene TRBV6-5; the D gene is possibly TRBD2 (5 bases). The CDR3 DNA reads as TGTGCCAGCAGTTACTTCCCGGGGGAGACCCAGTACTTC. Its translation: CASSYFPGETQYF.